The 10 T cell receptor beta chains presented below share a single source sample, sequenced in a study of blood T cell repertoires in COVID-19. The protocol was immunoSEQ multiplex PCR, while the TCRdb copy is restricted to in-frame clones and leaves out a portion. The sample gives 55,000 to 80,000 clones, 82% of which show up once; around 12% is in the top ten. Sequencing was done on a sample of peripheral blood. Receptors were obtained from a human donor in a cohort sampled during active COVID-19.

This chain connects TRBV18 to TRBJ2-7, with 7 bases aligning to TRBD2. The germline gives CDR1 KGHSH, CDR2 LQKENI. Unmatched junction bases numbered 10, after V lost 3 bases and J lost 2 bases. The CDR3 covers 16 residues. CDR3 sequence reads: CASSPGGTPLPYEQYF. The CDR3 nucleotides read TGTGCCAGCTCACCCGGGGGGACCCCTCTGCCCTACGAGCAGTACTTC.

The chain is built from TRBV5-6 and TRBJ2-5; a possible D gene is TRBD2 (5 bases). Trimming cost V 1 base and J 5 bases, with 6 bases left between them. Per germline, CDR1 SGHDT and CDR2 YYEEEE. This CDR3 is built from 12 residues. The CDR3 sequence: CASSLSGETQYF. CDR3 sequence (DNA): TGTGCCAGCAGCTTGTCGGGGGAGACCCAGTACTTC.

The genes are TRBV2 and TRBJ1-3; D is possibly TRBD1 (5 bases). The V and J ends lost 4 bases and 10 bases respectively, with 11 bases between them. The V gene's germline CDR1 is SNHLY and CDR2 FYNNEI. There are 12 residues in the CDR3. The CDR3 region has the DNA TGTGCCAGCAGTGGTCAGGGATGGACCATATATTTT. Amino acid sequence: CASSGQGWTIYF.

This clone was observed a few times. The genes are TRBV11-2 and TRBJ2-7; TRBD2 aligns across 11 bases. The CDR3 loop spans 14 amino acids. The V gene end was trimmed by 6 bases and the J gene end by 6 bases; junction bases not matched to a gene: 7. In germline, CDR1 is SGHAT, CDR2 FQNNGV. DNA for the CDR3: TGTGCCAGCAGTTTTAGCGGGGGGGCGGGCGAGCAGTACTTC. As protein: CASSFSGGAGEQYF.

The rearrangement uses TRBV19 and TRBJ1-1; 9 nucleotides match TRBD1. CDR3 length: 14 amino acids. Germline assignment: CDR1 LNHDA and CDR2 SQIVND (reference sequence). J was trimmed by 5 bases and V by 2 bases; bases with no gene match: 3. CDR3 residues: CASSILDRGTEAFF. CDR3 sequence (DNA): TGTGCCAGTAGTATATTGGACAGGGGTACTGAAGCTTTCTTT.

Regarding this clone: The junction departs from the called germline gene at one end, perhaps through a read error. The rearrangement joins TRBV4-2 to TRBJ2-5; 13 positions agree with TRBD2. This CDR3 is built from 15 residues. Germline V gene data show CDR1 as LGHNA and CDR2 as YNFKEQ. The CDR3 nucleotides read TGTGCCAGCAACCAAGGACTAGCGGGGGTAGAGACCCAGTACTTC. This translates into CASNQGLAGVETQYF.

CDR3 coding DNA: TGTGCCAGTAGTTCCCTGGAGCGGGGGGACACCGGGGAGCTGTTTTTT. Protein sequence: CASSSLERGDTGELFF. V is TRBV19 and J is TRBJ2-2; TRBD2 agrees at 9 bases. The germline V gene has CDR1 LNHDA and CDR2 SQIVND (reference sequence). The CDR3 is 16 amino acids. V trimming: 5 bases; J trimming: 3 bases; junction bases outside the gene matches: 7.

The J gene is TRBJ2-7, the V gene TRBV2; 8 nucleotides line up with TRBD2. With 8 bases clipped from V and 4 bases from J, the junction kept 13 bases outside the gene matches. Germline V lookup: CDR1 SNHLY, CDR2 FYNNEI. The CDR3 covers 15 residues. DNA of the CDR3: TGTGCCAGCGGCCCCCAAGCGGGAGTTGCATACGAGCAGTACTTC. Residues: CASGPQAGVAYEQYF.

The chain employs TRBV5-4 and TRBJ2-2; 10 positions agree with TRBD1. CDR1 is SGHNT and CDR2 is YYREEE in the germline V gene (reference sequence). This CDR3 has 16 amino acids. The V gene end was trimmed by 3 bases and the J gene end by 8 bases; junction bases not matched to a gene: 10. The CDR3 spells CASSWQTGQGVGELFF. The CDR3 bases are TGTGCCAGCAGCTGGCAAACTGGACAGGGGGTAGGGGAGCTGTTTTTT.

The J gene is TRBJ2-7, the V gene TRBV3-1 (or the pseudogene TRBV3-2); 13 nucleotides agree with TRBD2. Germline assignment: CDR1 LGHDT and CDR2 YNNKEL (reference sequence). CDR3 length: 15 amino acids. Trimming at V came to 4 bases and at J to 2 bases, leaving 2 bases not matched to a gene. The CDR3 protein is CASSLGLAGAYEQYF. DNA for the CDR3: TGTGCCAGCAGCCTCGGACTAGCGGGGGCCTACGAGCAGTACTTC.